The 9 T cell receptor beta chains reported below all come from one sample, sequenced in a study of OX40 agonist ivuxolimab in advanced cancers. Libraries were prepared by immunoSEQ multiplex PCR; TCRdb keeps only in-frame clonotypes and omits some of them. The table has 60,000 to 70,000 clones, 70% to 90% seen once. The input for sequencing was CD4+ or CD8+ T cells sorted from blood, taken in a trial of the OX40 agonist ivuxolimab. The receptors here all came from an adult with an advanced solid tumor such as melanoma, head and neck, liver or kidney cancer.

The chain recombines TRBV6-1 with TRBJ2-1; D gene ambiguous. The CDR3 is 14 residues long. The V end was cut by 7 bases, the J end by 0 bases, with 10 bases between. Germline V gene lookup returns CDR1 MNHNS and CDR2 SASEGT. The DNA of the CDR3 is TGTGCCAGCATCAGCATGGACTCCTACAATGAGCAGTTCTTC. It specifies CASISMDSYNEQFF.

The CDR3 loop is CSVDRGEKLFF. CDR3 nucleotides: TGCAGCGTTGACAGGGGGGAAAAACTGTTTTTT. This chain joins TRBV29-1 and TRBJ1-4, with 7 bases aligning to TRBD1. This CDR3 has 11 amino acids. The germline gives CDR1 SQVTM, CDR2 ANQGSEA. The ends lost 3 bases at V and 8 bases at J; junction bases unmatched: 0.

A few counts support this clone. J is TRBJ2-7 and V is TRBV29-1; TRBD2 agrees at 9 bases. The V segment lost 2 bases and the J segment 2 bases; nucleotides outside the gene matches: 4. CDR3 length: 14 amino acids. Germline-derived CDR1 and CDR2 are SQVTM and ANQGSEA. CDR3 coding DNA: TGCAGCGTTGAATCGCGGGAGGGCCCCTACGAGCAGTACTTC. It codes for CSVESREGPYEQYF.

The V call is TRBV2, the J call TRBJ2-2; no reliable D call. Germline assignment: CDR1 SNHLY and CDR2 FYNNEI. CDR3 length: 14 amino acids. Trimming took off 4 bases at V and 6 bases at J, with 12 bases between the two ends. This CDR3 is CASSVTGDAGELFF. Here the CDR3 DNA reads TGTGCCAGCAGTGTGACTGGGGATGCCGGGGAGCTGTTTTTT. The variable domain in full, with the rest retrieved from reference TRBV2 and TRBJ2-2, is EPEVTQTPSHQVTQMGQEVILRCVPISNHLYFYWYRQILGQKVEFLVSFYNNEISEKSEIFDDQFSVERPDGSNFTLKIRSTKLEDSAMYFCASSVTGDAGELFFGEGSRLTVL.

The chain uses TRBV7-9 and TRBJ2-1; perhaps TRBD2 as D (6 bases). Trimming removed 2 bases at V and 5 bases at J, with 10 bases between. This CDR3 is built from 14 residues. Germline CDR1 and CDR2: SEHNR and FQNEAQ (reference sequence). CDR3 in DNA: TGTGCCAGCAGCTTAATGGAGCGGGACAATGAGCAGTTCTTC. Encoded protein: CASSLMERDNEQFF. The full variable domain, with the rest looked up from reference TRBV7-9 and TRBJ2-1, is DTGVSQNPRHKITKRGQNVTFRCDPISEHNRLYWYRQTLGQGPEFLTYFQNEAQLEKSRLLSDRFSAERPKGSFSTLEIQRTEQGDSAMYLCASSLMERDNEQFFGPGTRLTVL.

The rearrangement uses TRBV11-2 and TRBJ2-3, with unresolved D. The CDR3 has 15 residues. Germline V CDR1 and CDR2: SGHAT, FQNNGV. With 0 bases removed from V and 5 bases from J, the gap between germline ends came to 12 bases. The CDR3 coding sequence is TGTGCCAGCAGCTTAGAGCCCAATGGGGTAGATACGCAGTATTTT. This gives the protein CASSLEPNGVDTQYF.

The rearrangement uses TRBV7-8 and TRBJ2-7; D is possibly TRBD1 (6 bases). Trimming removed 0 bases from V and 3 bases from J, with 12 bases in between. Per the germline V gene, CDR1 is SGHVS and CDR2 is FQNEAQ. The CDR3 is made up of 15 amino acids. CDR3: CASSLAQGSGYEQYF. For the CDR3, the DNA is TGTGCCAGCAGCTTAGCTCAGGGGTCGGGCTACGAGCAGTACTTC.

The CDR3 DNA is TGTGCCAGCAGTTACTCGTACGGGAATCAGCCCCAGCATTTT. Amino acids: CASSYSYGNQPQHF. The V call is TRBV6-5, the J call TRBJ1-5; D is uncertain. From germline, CDR1 is MNHEY and CDR2 SVGAGI. V lost 0 bases to trimming and J lost 4 bases, with 7 bases between them. CDR3 size: 14 residues.

There are a few counts of this clone. The chain employs TRBV7-9 and TRBJ1-3; TRBD1 aligns across 7 bases. The trim removed 5 bases at V and 4 bases at J, leaving 5 bases unmatched. CDR3 length: 14 residues. Germline V CDR1 and CDR2: SEHNR, FQNEAQ (reference sequence). The CDR3 reads CASSQGQMGNTIYF. CDR3 in DNA: TGTGCCAGCAGCCAGGGACAGATGGGAAACACCATATATTTT.